This T cell receptor beta chain stems from a study of patients and donors after allogeneic stem cell transplantation. TCRdb called the RT-PCR reads again in MiXCR, with one record for every CDR3 protein. This table holds about 410,000 distinct CDR3 sequences, around 15% found once. Germline trimming cut 0 bases from V and 5 bases from J; bases unmatched to any gene: 6. Germline V lookup: CDR1 SGHRS, CDR2 YFSETQ. This CDR3 comprises 15 residues. This clonotype has only one observation. The chain is built from TRBV5-1 and TRBJ2-5; 8 bases match TRBD1. The TCR comes from a human donor who was either an allogeneic HSCT recipient or a stem cell or donor lymphocyte infusion donor (not recorded which). It is not recorded whose cells these are; they may come from a transplant donor. The sample comprised blood, either unsorted or a sorted T cell fraction (not recorded which). CDR3 bases: TGCGCCAGCAGCTTGGACAGGGGGAGGATCGAGACCCAGTACTTC. It specifies CASSLDRGRIETQYF.